Following are 6 T cell receptor beta chains from one sample sequenced in a study of shared clonotypes between healthy human individuals (dated by TCRdb to about 2020). Library construction relied on the immunoSEQ multiplex PCR assay. Imported from immuneACCESS, the table was reduced by TCRdb to in-frame sequences with V and J called. These copies leave out some clones; in studies compared against another copy, an unresolved V gene accounts for under half, and the cause of the remainder is not known. The sample contains about 1 million clones, around 74% of them found a single time. Around 1.5% of the sample rests with the top ten. Material for sequencing was memory CD4+ T cells sorted from blood. What this sample's cell subset or site label stands for: CD45RA-negative fraction. The receptors here all came from a man aged 18 to 29 in good health.

This chain connects TRBV19 to TRBJ1-2, with D tentatively TRBD1 (5 bases). V lost 8 bases, J lost 4 bases, and 17 bases lay in between. Germline-derived CDR1 and CDR2 are LNHDA and SQIVND (reference sequence). The CDR3 is made up of 14 amino acids. The DNA of the CDR3 is TGTGCCAGTCTTAACCCGGGACTGAGCTATGGCTACACCTTC. Encoded protein: CASLNPGLSYGYTF. The variable domain in full, completed from reference TRBV19 and TRBJ1-2, reads DGGITQSPKYLFRKEGQNVTLSCEQNLNHDAMYWYRQDPGQGLRLIYYSQIVNDFQKGDIAEGYSVSREKKESFPLTVTSAQKNPTAFYLCASLNPGLSYGYTFGSGTRLTVV.

This clone has just a few counts. The V and J genes are TRBV29-1 and TRBJ1-6, with a tentative D call TRBD1 (5 bases). V shed 6 bases and J shed 6 bases, with 12 bases lying between them. This CDR3 comprises 13 residues. Germline lookup yields CDR1 SQVTM and CDR2 ANQGSEA. The CDR3 spells CSVADSTNSPLHF. The CDR3 DNA reads as TGCAGCGTCGCCGACAGCACTAATTCACCCCTCCACTTT.

The chain has TRBV19 and TRBJ2-5, with D unclear. Per the germline V gene, CDR1 is LNHDA and CDR2 is SQIVND (reference sequence). This CDR3 is built from 14 residues. V gave up 4 bases and J gave up 8 bases, with 17 bases separating them. CDR3 nucleotide sequence: TGTGCCAGTAGTAATATGGGGTCCCCTGGAACCCAGTACTTC. Translation: CASSNMGSPGTQYF. The full variable domain, its missing parts supplied by reference TRBV19 and TRBJ2-5, is DGGITQSPKYLFRKEGQNVTLSCEQNLNHDAMYWYRQDPGQGLRLIYYSQIVNDFQKGDIAEGYSVSREKKESFPLTVTSAQKNPTAFYLCASSNMGSPGTQYFGPGTRLLVL.

The chain has TRBV30 and TRBJ2-5; 10 bases are shared with TRBD1. The tail of the sequence fits TRBJ2-7 better, so the J call may be wrong. Per the germline V gene, CDR1 is GTSNPN and CDR2 is SVGIG (reference sequence). The CDR3 is 16 amino acids. DNA for the CDR3: TGTGCCTGGACCCGAGGAAAGGGACAGGGGTTCTACGAGCAGTACTTC. It encodes CAWTRGKGQGFYEQYF.

This clone was detected only a few times. Sequence at one end of the junction differs from germline and may be a read error. The J gene is TRBJ2-3, the V gene TRBV7-7, with TRBD2 matching 8 bases. The CDR3 loop spans 15 amino acids. In germline, CDR1 is SSHAT, CDR2 FNYEAQ (reference sequence). The CDR3 region is CASSPLAGITDTQYF. Written as DNA, the CDR3 is TGTGCTAGCAGCCCATTAGCGGGGATCACAGATACGCAGTATTTT.

This chain links TRBV6-4 with TRBJ2-3, with 8 positions matching TRBD2. J gave up 3 bases and V 3 bases, and 5 bases lay outside the gene matches. Germline values: CDR1 MRHNA, CDR2 SNTAGT. CDR3 length equals 15 residues. The CDR3 protein is CASSEWAGGTDTQYF. The CDR3 DNA follows: TGTGCCAGCAGTGAGTGGGCGGGAGGTACAGATACGCAGTATTTT.